The 26 T cell receptor beta chains presented below share a single source sample, sequenced in a study of blood T cells in healthy people across ages. A second PCR, run for roughly 7 to 11 cycles, used a sample-barcoded 5' primer plus a J-beta primer mix. MiXCR, applied by TCRdb to the 5' RACE reads, yields one record per CDR3 protein. Among approximately 680,000 distinct CDR3 sequences, about 32% were seen once, and the ten largest hold 15%. The sequenced sample consisted of blood. The receptors originated from a woman older than 75 in good health.

This clonotype was recorded at least ten times. The chain links TRBV6-1 to TRBJ2-7; D remains ambiguous. The germline V gene has CDR1 MNHNS and CDR2 SASEGT. This CDR3 contains 13 residues. The germline V and J ends were trimmed by 2 bases and 6 bases, with 11 bases remaining between them. DNA of the CDR3: TGTGCCAGCAGTGAAAGGCGCGGCAGCGAGCAGTACTTC. This gives the protein CASSERRGSEQYF.

The rearrangement joins TRBV3-1 to TRBJ2-1; D tentatively reads TRBD1 or TRBD2 (5 bases each). The germline V gene has CDR1 LGHDT and CDR2 YNNKEL (reference sequence). The V gene lost 1 base and the J gene lost 7 bases, with 14 bases spanning the gap. This CDR3 is built from 15 residues. Here the CDR3 DNA reads TGTGCCAGCAGCCAAGGGGGACCCTTCGTTAATGAGCAGTTCTTC. The encoded protein is CASSQGGPFVNEQFF.

This clonotype was seen once. A much larger clone lies one base from this, so it may be a read error. The V call is TRBV7-9, the J call TRBJ2-5; D perhaps matches TRBD2 (5 bases). Germline loops: CDR1 SEHNR, CDR2 FQNEAQ (reference sequence). CDR3 length: 14 residues. The CDR3 loop is CAGSAGEYQETQYF. CDR3 sequence (DNA): TGTGCCGGCAGCGCCGGGGAGTACCAAGAGACCCAGTACTTC.

This clonotype was recorded a few times. V and J are TRBV2 and TRBJ2-1; unclear D gene. CDR3 length: 12 residues. V was clipped by 4 bases and J by 6 bases, with 7 bases between them. Germline CDR1 SNHLY, CDR2 FYNNEI. CDR3 nucleotide sequence: TGTGCCAGCAGTGGGCTGGTCAATGAGCAGTTCTTC. Amino acid sequence: CASSGLVNEQFF.

Concerning this clonotype itself: A much larger clone lies one base from this, so it may be a read error. The CDR3 sequence: CASSSGDLSTDTQYF. The CDR3 region has the DNA TGTGCCAGCAGCTCAGGGGATCTAAGCACAGATACGCAGTATTTT. The chain recombines TRBV28 with TRBJ2-3; a weak D match, TRBD1 (6 bases). This CDR3 is built from 15 residues. Germline CDR1 and CDR2: MDHEN and SYDVKM. The germline V and J ends were trimmed by 6 bases and 0 bases, with 13 bases remaining between them. The full variable domain, completed using reference TRBV28 and TRBJ2-3, is DVKVTQSSRYLVKRTGEKVFLECVQDMDHENMFWYRQDPGLGLRLIYFSYDVKMKEKGDIPEGYSVSREKKERFSLILESASTNQTSMYLCASSSGDLSTDTQYFGPGTRLTVL.

This clonotype was counted once. This sequence joins TRBV10-3 and TRBJ1-3; weak D call: TRBD1 (6 bases). The germline V and J ends were trimmed by 6 bases and 6 bases, with 18 bases remaining between them. CDR1 ENHRY and CDR2 SYGVKD come from the germline V gene. The length of the CDR3 is 15 residues. For the CDR3, the DNA is TGTGCCATCAGCACCGGGGCCGGGGGCAAAAACACCATATATTTT. Protein: CAISTGAGGKNTIYF.

This clonotype was picked up many times. V is TRBV7-6 and J is TRBJ1-2; D perhaps matches TRBD1 (6 bases). Germline lookup yields CDR1 SGHVS and CDR2 FNYEAQ. Trimming shortened V by 5 bases and J by 2 bases, and 12 bases separated the two germline ends. CDR3 length equals 14 residues. The CDR3 loop is CASSPTDRNYGYTF. In nucleotides, the CDR3 is TGTGCCAGCAGCCCCACAGACAGGAACTATGGCTACACCTTC.

This clonotype has at least ten counts. The rearrangement joins TRBV12-5 to TRBJ2-1; 8 nucleotides match TRBD2. V dropped 7 bases and J dropped 4; count of bases not matched to a gene: 18. Germline loops: CDR1 LGHNT, CDR2 FRNRAP. The CDR3 sequence is 18 residues long. The CDR3 nucleotides are TGTGCTAGTGCTCTGGGTGCGGGGGGACCAATGGGGTACAATGAGCAGTTCTTC. This gives the protein CASALGAGGPMGYNEQFF.

This clonotype appeared many times. This chain links TRBV7-9 with TRBJ2-7, with TRBD1 matching over 9 bases. CDR1 is SEHNR and CDR2 is FQNEAQ in the germline V gene (reference sequence). The length of the CDR3 is 14 residues. With 5 bases clipped from V and 5 bases from J, the junction kept 7 bases outside the gene matches. CDR3 region: CASSPDRGSNEQYF. CDR3 bases: TGTGCCAGCAGCCCGGACAGGGGCTCGAACGAGCAGTACTTC.

There are many counts of this clonotype. The gene calls are TRBV5-6 and TRBJ1-1; unclear D gene. With 0 bases removed from V and 0 bases from J, the gap between germline ends came to 9 bases. Germline CDR1 SGHDT, CDR2 YYEEEE. The CDR3 spans 15 residues. CDR3 region: CASSLDPALNTEAFF. The CDR3 nucleotides are TGTGCCAGCAGCTTGGATCCAGCCCTGAACACTGAAGCTTTCTTT.

In its sample, this clonotype was seen a few times. This chain links TRBV28 with TRBJ1-6; possible D gene TRBD1, 5 bases. Trimming pared 10 bases from V and 5 bases from J, leaving 12 bases between. Germline V CDR1 and CDR2: MDHEN, SYDVKM. This CDR3 is built from 13 residues. The CDR3 bases are TGTGCCACCGTGCAGGGCAATAATTCACCCCTCCACTTT. It translates to CATVQGNNSPLHF.

The V and J genes are TRBV20-1 and TRBJ2-4, with unresolved D. The J call is doubtful: the DNA matches TRBJ2-7 better. This CDR3 region has 12 residues. Germline V lookup: CDR1 DFQATT, CDR2 SNEGSKA (reference sequence). CDR3 amino acids: CSARSFSYEQYF. Written as DNA, the CDR3 is TGCAGTGCTAGAAGTTTTAGTTACGAGCAGTACTTC.

The rearrangement joins TRBV6-5 to TRBJ2-2; D perhaps matches TRBD2 (6 bases). The CDR3 contains 14 residues. V dropped 2 bases and J dropped 8 bases, with 12 bases sitting between them. Germline values: CDR1 MNHEY, CDR2 SVGAGI. The CDR3 coding sequence is TGTGCCAGCAGTTACCGCCCCGGAGGGGGGGAGCTGTTTTTT. It codes for CASSYRPGGGELFF.

This clonotype was detected ten times or more. The CDR3 DNA is TGTGCCAGCAGCCAACTTGCCGGGACTAGCGGGGGAGGCAATGAGCAGTTCTTC. This gives the protein CASSQLAGTSGGGNEQFF. This rearrangement joins TRBV3-1 to TRBJ2-1; 14 nucleotides match TRBD2. The germline gives CDR1 LGHDT, CDR2 YNNKEL (reference sequence). V trimming: 2 bases; J trimming: 6 bases; junction bases outside the gene matches: 9. The CDR3 totals 18 residues.

The chain joins TRBV7-2 to TRBJ1-2; TRBD1 aligns across 8 bases. The germline gives CDR1 SGHTA, CDR2 FQGNSA. The CDR3 sequence is 15 residues long. With 2 bases clipped from V and 8 bases from J, the junction kept 10 bases outside the gene matches. The CDR3 DNA reads TGTGCCAGCAGCTTAAATAGTAACAGGGGGAGCGGCTACACCTTC. Protein product: CASSLNSNRGSGYTF.

This clonotype was detected ten times or more. This may be a read error: a much more frequent sequence differs by one nucleotide. The chain is built from TRBV5-1 and TRBJ2-1; a weak D match, TRBD1 (5 bases). The J call may be in error: the DNA end matches TRBJ2-7 better. Germline loops: CDR1 SGHRS, CDR2 YFSETQ. This CDR3 spans 16 amino acids. CDR3: CASSTSSGSTYNEQYF. CDR3 nucleotide sequence: TGCGCCAGCAGCACATCCTCAGGGTCTACCTACAATGAGCAGTACTTC.

This clonotype came up many times. The V gene is TRBV30, the J gene TRBJ2-7; TRBD2 is a possible D gene (5 bases). Per the germline V gene, CDR1 is GTSNPN and CDR2 is SVGIG (reference sequence). The V gene lost 0 bases and the J gene lost 7 bases, with 13 bases spanning the gap. CDR3 length: 13 amino acids. DNA of the CDR3: TGTGCCTGGAGTGTATTCCCCCGCGGGGAGCAGTACTTC. This encodes CAWSVFPRGEQYF.

This sequence joins TRBV9 and TRBJ2-1; 8 bases match TRBD2. The J call may be mistaken, given a closer DNA end match to TRBJ2-7. CDR1 and CDR2 from the germline V gene are SGDLS and YYNGEE. The CDR3 loop spans 16 amino acids. The DNA for the CDR3 is TGTGCCAGCAGCGGTAGCGGGGCGAGCTCCTACAATGAGCAGTACTTC. Translating it yields CASSGSGASSYNEQYF.

About this clonotype: A much larger clone differs by one base, so this may be a read error. V and J are TRBV12-3 or TRBV12-4 and TRBJ2-2; TRBD2 agrees at 10 bases. The CDR3 has 15 residues. V shed 6 bases, J shed 10 bases, and the junction held 11 bases outside the gene matches. The CDR3 spells CASSPRAGGPMELFF. In nucleotides, the CDR3 is TGTGCCAGCAGCCCACGAGCGGGGGGGCCTATGGAGCTGTTTTTT.

A word on this clonotype: This sequence may be a read error, since a much larger clone differs from it by one base. CDR3 loop: CASSRGRGDEQYF. The DNA of the CDR3 is TGCGCCAGCAGCCGAGGCAGGGGCGACGAGCAGTACTTC. V and J are TRBV5-1 and TRBJ2-7, with a weak D call TRBD1 (6 bases). CDR1 is SGHRS, CDR2 YFSETQ, per germline. The V end lost 4 bases, the J end lost 5 bases, and 13 bases lay between the germline ends. This CDR3 contains 13 residues. Full variable domain (rest looked up from reference TRBV5-1 and TRBJ2-7): KAGVTQTPRYLIKTRGQQVTLSCSPISGHRSVSWYQQTPGQGLQFLFEYFSETQRNKGNFPGRFSGRQFSNSRSEMNVSTLELGDSALYLCASSRGRGDEQYFGPGTRLTVT.

This clonotype was seen repeatedly, ten times or more. The chain employs TRBV7-3 and TRBJ2-7; a weak D match, TRBD1 (6 bases). Trimming left V 5 bases short and J 5 bases short, with 19 bases between. Germline-derived CDR1 and CDR2 are SGHTA and FQGTGA. The CDR3 loop spans 15 amino acids. Here the CDR3 DNA reads TGTGCCAGCAGCGCTACTACAGGGCCCAGGCACGAGCAGTACTTC. Translating it yields CASSATTGPRHEQYF.

This clonotype has just a few counts. The chain is built from TRBV19 and TRBJ2-1; 7 positions match TRBD2. The end of the DNA aligns better with TRBJ2-7, so the J call may be wrong. This CDR3 spans 18 amino acids. Germline V CDR1 and CDR2: LNHDA, SQIVND (reference sequence). CDR3 amino acids: CASSTGLTSSRNVYEQYF. The CDR3, as DNA: TGTGCCAGTAGTACGGGGTTGACTAGCTCCCGAAATGTATACGAGCAGTACTTC.

The CDR3 spells CASSSWGLGNQPQHF. The CDR3, as DNA: TGTGCCAGTAGTTCTTGGGGCCTGGGCAATCAGCCCCAGCATTTT. J is TRBJ1-5 and V is TRBV19; perhaps TRBD1 as D (5 bases). Germline V gene sequence: CDR1 LNHDA, CDR2 SQIVND (reference sequence). The CDR3 has 15 residues. V was clipped by 5 bases and J by 2 bases, with 13 bases between them.

A note on this clonotype: This may be a read error, as it is one base from a much larger clone. This chain joins TRBV5-1 and TRBJ2-1, with D uncertain. Trimming pared 4 bases from V and 8 bases from J, leaving 19 bases between. Per germline, CDR1 SGHRS and CDR2 YFSETQ. There are 15 residues in the CDR3. The CDR3 coding sequence is TGCGCCAGCAGCGTGGGGATTAGCCTGAAGGATGAGCAGTTCTTC. Residues: CASSVGISLKDEQFF.

This clonotype has a handful of counts. This chain links TRBV2 with TRBJ1-5; D possibly corresponds to TRBD1 (5 bases). This CDR3 contains 13 residues. Germline loops: CDR1 SNHLY, CDR2 FYNNEI. V lost 5 bases and J 5 bases, leaving 10 bases between the germline ends. CDR3 amino acids: CASSRGIYQPQHF. CDR3 nucleotides: TGTGCCAGCAGTAGGGGCATATATCAGCCCCAGCATTTT.

Points on this clonotype: With a much larger clone just one base away, this may be a read error. The rearrangement links TRBV6-6 to TRBJ2-7, with 9 bases lining up with TRBD2. Germline V CDR1 and CDR2: MNHNY, SVGAGI (reference sequence). V lost 3 bases and J lost 7; bases outside the gene matches: 16. This CDR3 has 17 amino acids. CDR3 DNA sequence: TGTGCCAGCAGTTATTGGGCTAGCGGGGTCAGAAGTAATGAGCAGTACTTC. Encoded protein: CASSYWASGVRSNEQYF.